This TCR beta chain was sequenced during a study of cytomegalovirus exposure and HLA in healthy donors. With V trimmed by 5 bases and J by 6 bases, 0 bases remained unmatched. Per the germline V gene, CDR1 is DFQATT and CDR2 is SNEGSKA (reference sequence). The CDR3 length is 10 residues. Study outcomes and limitations: The classifier was said to identify cytomegalovirus status with high specificity and sensitivity. A few chains tied to CMV proved CMV antigen-specific in vitro.

Note on this clone: Antigen: not known.

TCRdb's table, derived via immunoSEQ multiplex PCR, lists solely in-frame clones and lacks some. The sample holds 110,000 or so clones, roughly 90% seen once. The source of this sequence is a woman under 30 in good health and CMV-seronegative. Sequencing was performed on PBMCs. This chain links TRBV20-1 with TRBJ1-2, with 7 bases matching TRBD1. CDR3 in amino acids: CSAGQDGYTF. The CDR3 DNA is TGCAGTGCTGGACAGGATGGCTACACCTTC.